Presented here are 5 T cell receptor beta chains from one specimen sequenced in a study of sequential checkpoint blockade in melanoma. Clones were sequenced by immunoSEQ multiplex PCR, and TCRdb holds only the in-frame ones, with some missing. The table has under 15,000 clones, about 25% seen once. The sample's treatment: randomized to nivolumab then ipilimumab (arm A) or the reverse (arm B). The sequenced sample was tumor tissue (inferred from file names), obtained from a patient given nivolumab and ipilimumab in sequence. These receptors all come from a human donor with melanoma.

The table lists this clone with many counts. The chain uses TRBV11-3 and TRBJ1-6, with a tentative D call TRBD1 (5 bases). Trimming took 7 bases from V and 8 from J, leaving 15 bases between them. The length of the CDR3 is 14 residues. The germline gives CDR1 SGHNT, CDR2 YENEEA. The CDR3 is CASIPGVPYSPLHF. The CDR3 DNA reads TGTGCCAGCATTCCGGGGGTCCCTTATTCACCCCTCCACTTT.

This clone was counted between two and nine times. The chain joins TRBV6-8 to TRBJ1-1; possibly TRBD1 for D (6 bases). The CDR3 runs to 13 residues. Germline CDR1 is MNHGY and CDR2 is SAAAGT. The V end was cut by 2 bases, the J end by 4 bases, with 8 bases between. CDR3: CASSYLGGTEAFF. Written as DNA, the CDR3 is TGTGCCAGCAGTTACCTAGGGGGCACTGAAGCTTTCTTT.

The chain recombines TRBV29-1 with TRBJ2-2; D call uncertain. The CDR3 loop spans 14 amino acids. The V end lost 4 bases, the J end lost 0 bases, and 9 bases lay between the germline ends. Germline CDR1 SQVTM, CDR2 ANQGSEA. This CDR3 reads CSVARAANTGELFF. The DNA for the CDR3 is TGCAGCGTTGCAAGAGCCGCGAACACCGGGGAGCTGTTTTTT.

Only a few counts were recorded for this clone. V is TRBV6-8 and J is TRBJ2-7; D not resolved. Germline assignment: CDR1 MNHGY and CDR2 SAAAGT. The CDR3 is 15 residues long. The ends were cut back, 6 bases at V and 0 bases at J, with 15 bases in the middle. This CDR3 reads CASRLSQEPSYEQYF. The CDR3, as DNA: TGTGCCAGCAGACTAAGCCAGGAACCCTCCTACGAGCAGTACTTC.

The chain uses TRBV11-3 and TRBJ1-1; 9 nucleotides agree with TRBD1. CDR1 and CDR2 from the germline V gene are SGHNT and YENEEA. CDR3 length: 20 residues. Trimming removed 5 bases from V and 1 base from J; junction bases left unmatched: 20. The CDR3 loop is CASSKALTKPGQGSNTEAFF. DNA of the CDR3: TGTGCCAGCAGCAAAGCTCTTACGAAACCGGGACAGGGATCGAACACTGAAGCTTTCTTT.